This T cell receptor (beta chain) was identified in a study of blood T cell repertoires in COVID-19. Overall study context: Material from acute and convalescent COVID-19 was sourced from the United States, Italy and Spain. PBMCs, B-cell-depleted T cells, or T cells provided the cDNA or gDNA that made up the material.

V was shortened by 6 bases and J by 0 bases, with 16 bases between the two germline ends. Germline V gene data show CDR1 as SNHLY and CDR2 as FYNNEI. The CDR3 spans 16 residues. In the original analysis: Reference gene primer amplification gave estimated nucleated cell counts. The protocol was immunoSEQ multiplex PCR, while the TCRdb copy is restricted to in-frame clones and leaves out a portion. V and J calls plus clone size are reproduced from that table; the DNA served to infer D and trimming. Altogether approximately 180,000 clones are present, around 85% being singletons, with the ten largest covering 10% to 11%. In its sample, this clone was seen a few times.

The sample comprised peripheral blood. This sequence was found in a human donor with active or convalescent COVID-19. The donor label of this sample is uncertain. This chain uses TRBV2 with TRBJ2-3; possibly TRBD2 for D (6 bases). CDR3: CASSAGTPTSTDTQYF. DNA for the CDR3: TGTGCCAGCAGCGCCGGGACTCCTACTAGCACAGATACGCAGTATTTT.